The 13 T cell receptor beta chains presented below share a single source sample, sequenced in a study of blood T cell repertoires in COVID-19. Some clones are missing from TCRdb's copy, which holds only in-frame ones; the method was immunoSEQ multiplex PCR. Of more than 70,000 clones listed, around 84% are singletons. The specimen sequenced was peripheral blood. The source of these receptors is a woman aged 80 or over in a cohort sampled during active or convalescent COVID-19.

The chain links TRBV11-1 to TRBJ2-1, with 8 bases fitting TRBD2. Trimming cost V 5 bases and J 4 bases; bases outside gene matches: 10. The CDR3 spans 16 residues. Germline lookup yields CDR1 SGHAT and CDR2 FQDESV (reference sequence). This CDR3 is CASSNSGGRSYNEQFF. DNA of the CDR3: TGTGCCAGCAGCAACAGTGGCGGGAGGTCTTACAATGAGCAGTTCTTC.

The chain joins TRBV4-1 to TRBJ1-6; 8 bases line up with TRBD1. Losses at the gene ends were 1 base for V and 8 bases for J; bases not matched to a gene: 4. This CDR3 is built from 15 residues. The germline gives CDR1 MGHRA, CDR2 YSYEKL. The CDR3 loop is CASSQADREDSPLHF. The CDR3, as DNA: TGCGCCAGCAGCCAAGCGGACAGGGAAGATTCACCCCTCCACTTT.

J is TRBJ2-5 and V is TRBV12-5; the match to TRBD1 covers 7 bases. Germline V gives CDR1 LGHNT, CDR2 FRNRAP. The junction had 4 bases not matched to a gene; V was cut back by 4 bases and J by 5 bases. CDR3 size: 13 residues. CDR3 sequence (DNA): TGTGCTAGTGGTTACAGGGGCGGGGAGACCCAGTACTTC. It is translated as CASGYRGGETQYF.

The V call is TRBV4-2, the J call TRBJ1-1; tentatively, D is TRBD1 (6 bases). CDR1 is LGHNA, CDR2 YNFKEQ, per germline. The CDR3 length is 16 residues. V was trimmed by 4 bases and J by 0 bases, leaving 15 bases between them. CDR3 bases: TGTGCCAGCAGCCCCCAACCGACAGGATTGAACACTGAAGCTTTCTTT. Translating it yields CASSPQPTGLNTEAFF.

V usage is TRBV18 and J usage is TRBJ1-2; D gene ambiguous. The CDR3 contains 15 residues. Trimming left V 3 bases short and J 4 bases short, with 15 bases between. Germline V gene sequence: CDR1 KGHSH, CDR2 LQKENI. CDR3 in DNA: TGTGCCAGCTCACCCTCAGGCGGGATCCTCTATGGCTACACCTTC. This gives the protein CASSPSGGILYGYTF.

The chain couples TRBV28 to TRBJ1-5; D gene ambiguous. The V end was cut by 6 bases, the J end by 7 bases, with 19 bases between. Germline CDR1 is MDHEN and CDR2 is SYDVKM. The CDR3 runs to 15 residues. Written as DNA, the CDR3 is TGTGCCAGCAGCCTTCAGGCCTTTGGGCGACAGCCCCAGCATTTT. Translation gives CASSLQAFGRQPQHF.

The V call is TRBV7-8, the J call TRBJ1-4; 8 bases are shared with TRBD1. The V segment lost 5 bases and the J segment 2 bases; nucleotides outside the gene matches: 7. The germline V gene has CDR1 SGHVS and CDR2 FQNEAQ. The CDR3 loop spans 16 amino acids. Here the CDR3 reads CASSIGQGRTNEKLFF. The CDR3 DNA sequence: TGTGCCAGCAGCATCGGACAGGGACGGACTAATGAAAAACTGTTTTTT.

The CDR3: CATSEGTGGGNQPQHF. The CDR3 DNA is TGTGCCACCAGTGAGGGGACAGGGGGCGGAAATCAGCCCCAGCATTTT. J is TRBJ1-5 and V is TRBV24-1; 12 bases line up with TRBD1. CDR3 length: 16 amino acids. Germline lookup yields CDR1 KGHDR and CDR2 SFDVKD. Germline trimming cut 4 bases from V and 4 bases from J; bases unmatched to any gene: 4.

This chain connects TRBV11-2 to TRBJ2-7; 7 bases map to TRBD2. CDR3 length: 15 residues. In germline, CDR1 is SGHAT, CDR2 FQNNGV. After removal of 3 bases from V and 2 bases from J, the junction contained 7 bases not matched to a gene. The CDR3: CASSFYRGGAYEQYF. The CDR3, as DNA: TGTGCCAGCAGCTTCTATCGGGGAGGGGCCTACGAGCAGTACTTC.

This chain uses TRBV27 with TRBJ2-7; 12 bases fit TRBD2. The ends lost 4 bases at V and 6 bases at J; junction bases unmatched: 19. CDR3 length: 19 amino acids. Germline values: CDR1 MNHEY, CDR2 SMNVEV (reference sequence). DNA for the CDR3: TGTGCCAGCAGTTCGTCAATAGGACTAGCGGGGAACCTACTCTCCGAGCAGTACTTC. This translates into CASSSSIGLAGNLLSEQYF.

The gene calls are TRBV3-1 (or the pseudogene TRBV3-2) and TRBJ2-7, with D unresolved. CDR1 and CDR2 (germline): LGHDT, YNNKEL (reference sequence). This CDR3 is 11 amino acids long. V was pared by 2 bases and J by 5 bases, with 4 bases between. CDR3 DNA: TGTGCCAGCAGCCAACTTAACGAGCAGTACTTC. Protein sequence: CASSQLNEQYF.

This clone was seen more than once but under ten times. The chain couples TRBV24-1 to TRBJ2-1; D is unclear. The CDR3 contains 12 residues. Trimming pared 3 bases from V and 8 bases from J, leaving 7 bases between. Germline V CDR1 and CDR2: KGHDR, SFDVKD. CDR3 coding DNA: TGTGCCACCAGTGATAGCCGGGATGAGCAGTTCTTC. It yields the protein CATSDSRDEQFF.

The V and J genes are TRBV21-1 and TRBJ2-7; the table's D gene call, TRBD2, was not cross checked with the DNA. TRBV21-1 is labeled a pseudogene. This CDR3 contains 14 residues. This CDR3 is CASSNRTEAYEQYF. The CDR3 DNA sequence: TGTGCCAGCAGCAACCGGACGGAGGCCTACGAGCAGTACTTC.